This entry concerns a single TCR beta chain. The sample belongs to a study of shared clonotypes between healthy human individuals. The method was immunoSEQ multiplex PCR; TCRdb's version includes in-frame clones alone and lacks a portion of them. The sample includes about 1,900,000 clones, roughly 95% of them seen just once. As defined, naive CD8 cells were CD45RO-negative and positively selected for CCR7, with terminally differentiated effector memory CD45RA+ cells excluded. The CDR3 totals 16 residues. The V gene lost 2 bases and the J gene lost 3 bases, with 14 bases spanning the gap. This TCR derives from a man between 18 and 29 years old in good health. Sequenced: naive CD8+ T cells sorted from blood. The V gene is TRBV23-1, the J gene TRBJ2-1; TRBD2 is a possible D gene (5 bases). TRBV23-1 is an ORF for which the function is uncertain. The DNA for the CDR3 is TGCGCCAGCAGTCAAGTGGCTAGCCGGGGCTACAATGAGCAGTTCTTC. Residues: CASSQVASRGYNEQFF.